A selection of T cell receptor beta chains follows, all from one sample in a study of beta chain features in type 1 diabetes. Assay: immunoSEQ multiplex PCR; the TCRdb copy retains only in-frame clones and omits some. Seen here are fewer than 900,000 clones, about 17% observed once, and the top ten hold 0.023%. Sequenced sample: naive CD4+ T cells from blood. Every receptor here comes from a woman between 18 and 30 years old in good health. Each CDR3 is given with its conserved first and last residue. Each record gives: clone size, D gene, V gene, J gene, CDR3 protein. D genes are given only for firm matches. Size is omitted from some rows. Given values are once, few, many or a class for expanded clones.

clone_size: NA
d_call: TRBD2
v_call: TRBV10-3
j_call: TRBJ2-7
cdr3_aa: CAISRGLAGDEQYF

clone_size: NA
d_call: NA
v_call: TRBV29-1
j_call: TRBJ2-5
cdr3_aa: CSVGRLQETQYF

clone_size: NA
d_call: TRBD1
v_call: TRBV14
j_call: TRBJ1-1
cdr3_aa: CASSHRGITTEAFF

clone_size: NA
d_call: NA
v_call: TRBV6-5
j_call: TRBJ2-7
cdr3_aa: CASSYIDSRGNEQYF

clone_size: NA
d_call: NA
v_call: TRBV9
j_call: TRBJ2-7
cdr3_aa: CASSVTPTGYEQYF

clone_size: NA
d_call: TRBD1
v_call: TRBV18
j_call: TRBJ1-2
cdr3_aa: CASSPTGDYGYTF

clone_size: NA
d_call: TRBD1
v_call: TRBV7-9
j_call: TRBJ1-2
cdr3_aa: CASSPRNGGGVYGYTF

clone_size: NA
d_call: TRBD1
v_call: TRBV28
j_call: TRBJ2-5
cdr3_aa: CAGSDTPGQGTETQYF

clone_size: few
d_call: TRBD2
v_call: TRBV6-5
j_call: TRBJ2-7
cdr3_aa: CASSYLTSGISEQYF

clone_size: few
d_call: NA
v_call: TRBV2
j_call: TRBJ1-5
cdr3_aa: CASTYRRDQPQHF

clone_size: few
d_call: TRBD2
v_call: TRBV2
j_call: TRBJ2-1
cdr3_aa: CASSPTLAGDHNEQFF

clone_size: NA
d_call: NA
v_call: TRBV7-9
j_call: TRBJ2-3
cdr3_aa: CASSLTRDTQYF

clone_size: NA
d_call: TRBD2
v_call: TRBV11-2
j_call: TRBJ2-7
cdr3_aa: CASSLDSGRMQYF

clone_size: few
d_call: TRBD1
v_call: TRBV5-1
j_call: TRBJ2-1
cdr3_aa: CASRQGVGNNEQFF

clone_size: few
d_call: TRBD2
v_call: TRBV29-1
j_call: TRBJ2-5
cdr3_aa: CSAAGGETQYF

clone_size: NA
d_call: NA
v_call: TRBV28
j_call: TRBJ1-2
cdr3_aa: CASTGRGYGYTF

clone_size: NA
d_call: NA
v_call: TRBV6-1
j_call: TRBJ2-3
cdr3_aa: CASSRPGMRTDTQYF

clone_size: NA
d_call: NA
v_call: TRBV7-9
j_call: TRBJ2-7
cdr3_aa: CTRVYRVGRLREQYF

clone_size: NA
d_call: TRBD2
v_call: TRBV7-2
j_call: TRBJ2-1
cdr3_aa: CASSWTSGRPDLFF

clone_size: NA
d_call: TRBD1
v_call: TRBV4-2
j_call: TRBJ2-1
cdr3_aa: CASSQERDRINEQFF

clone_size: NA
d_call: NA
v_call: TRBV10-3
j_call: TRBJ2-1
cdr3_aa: CAIRPSSSDGTPRRFF

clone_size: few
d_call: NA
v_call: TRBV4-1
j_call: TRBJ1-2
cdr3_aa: CASSQDLGLGGYTF

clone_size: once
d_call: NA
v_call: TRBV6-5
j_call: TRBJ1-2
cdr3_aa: CASSDGTVNGYTF

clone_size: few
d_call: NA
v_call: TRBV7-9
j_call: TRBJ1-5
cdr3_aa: CASSLGVDNQPQHF

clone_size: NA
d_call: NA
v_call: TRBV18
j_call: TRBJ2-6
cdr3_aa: CASSPPTGSGANVLTF

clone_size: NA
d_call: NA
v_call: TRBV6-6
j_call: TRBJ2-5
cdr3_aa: CASSGGAGRYF

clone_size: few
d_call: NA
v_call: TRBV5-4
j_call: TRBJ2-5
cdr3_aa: CASSSLRASDGETQYF

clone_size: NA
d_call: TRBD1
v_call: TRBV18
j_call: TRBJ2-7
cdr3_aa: CASSPQGAGYEQYF

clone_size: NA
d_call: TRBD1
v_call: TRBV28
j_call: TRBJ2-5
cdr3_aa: CASSDSGGQETQYF

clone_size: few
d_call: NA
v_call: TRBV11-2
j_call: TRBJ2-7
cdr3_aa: CASSLVGAYEQYF

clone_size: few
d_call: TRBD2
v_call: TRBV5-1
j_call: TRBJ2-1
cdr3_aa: CASSRGLAGAEVSYNEQFF

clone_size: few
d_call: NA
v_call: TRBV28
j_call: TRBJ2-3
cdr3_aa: CASSLQGWATQYF

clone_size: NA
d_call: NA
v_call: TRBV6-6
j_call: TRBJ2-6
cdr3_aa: CASIWGPSSGANVLTF

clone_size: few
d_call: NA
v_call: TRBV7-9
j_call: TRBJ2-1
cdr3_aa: CASSLAAGWDEQFF

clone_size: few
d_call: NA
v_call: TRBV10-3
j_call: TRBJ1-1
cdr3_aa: CAISESLDKAEAFF

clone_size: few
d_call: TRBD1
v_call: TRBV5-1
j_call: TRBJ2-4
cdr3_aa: CASSFTGTGVAKNIQYF

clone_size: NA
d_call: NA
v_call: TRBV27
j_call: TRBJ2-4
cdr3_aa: CASSPGPVRVNIQYF

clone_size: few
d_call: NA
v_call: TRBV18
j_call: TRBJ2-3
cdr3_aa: CASSPMAGGTDTQYF

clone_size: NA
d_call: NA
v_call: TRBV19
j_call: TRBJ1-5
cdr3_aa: CASRNRSYSNQPQHF

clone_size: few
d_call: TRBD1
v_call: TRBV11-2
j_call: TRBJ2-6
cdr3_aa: CASIPGTGGTGANVLTF

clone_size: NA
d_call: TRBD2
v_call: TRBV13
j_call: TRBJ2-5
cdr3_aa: CASSSRRLAEGQETQYF

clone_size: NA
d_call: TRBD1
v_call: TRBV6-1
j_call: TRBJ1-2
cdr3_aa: CASSPDRDYGYTF

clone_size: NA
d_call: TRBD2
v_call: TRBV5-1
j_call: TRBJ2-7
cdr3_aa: CASSNLLAGVYEQYF

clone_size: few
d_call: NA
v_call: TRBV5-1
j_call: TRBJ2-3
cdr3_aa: CASSLLGGVTDTQYF

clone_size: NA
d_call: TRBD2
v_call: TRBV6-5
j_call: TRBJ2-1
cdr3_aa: CASSPTSGRKREQFF

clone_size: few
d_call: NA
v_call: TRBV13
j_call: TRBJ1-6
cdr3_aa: CASTPRAGPTRISPLHF

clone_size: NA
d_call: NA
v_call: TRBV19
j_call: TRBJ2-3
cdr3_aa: CASSPGTDTQYF

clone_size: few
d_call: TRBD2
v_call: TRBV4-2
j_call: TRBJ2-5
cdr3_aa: CASSQEGLAGGPGQETQYF